This T cell receptor beta chain was documented in a study of T cell clonotyping in hematopoietic cell transplantation (dated by TCRdb to about 2021). Describing the broader study: In the study, roughly 140 blood samples were gathered from approximately 33 consecutive transplant recipients and their related donors. Patient recruitment ran from September 2015 to January 2017, and follow-up continued until late 2020 or death. The paper's findings and limits, for the study overall: Inverse Simpson Index values from donors and from recipients before transplant predicted broader TCR repertoire diversity after transplant. After transplant, TCR diversity in recipients dropped, and pathologically expanded clonotypes climbed progressively between day 30 and day 180. Recipient repertoires showed only a small fraction of overlap with donor repertoires, and over 97% appeared de novo at the given depth. Sample size was limited, and cells were not sorted, so CD4 and CD8 repertoire contributions could not be separated.

For this chain, trimming is 10 bases at the V end and 6 bases at the J end, and the number of junction bases without a gene match is 9. The germline V gene (reference sequence) sets CDR1 to MNHNY and CDR2 to SVGAGI. Counted from cysteine to phenylalanine, this CDR3 has 13 amino acids. Kept here is only the CDR3 DNA, which spans 39 bases and is read in frame from base 1. With the immunoSEQ assay, which is a bias-controlled multiplex PCR relying on V- and J-specific primers, TCR beta CDR3 regions were amplified from genomic DNA. A proprietary barcode and Illumina adapter sequences were added to the CDR3 amplicons in a second PCR step. An Illumina MiSeq instrument was used for sequencing of the CDR3 libraries. The paper's data handling went like this. immunoSEQ Analyzer 3.0 was used for export and quality control, with R Bioconductor and Immunarch used for downstream analyses. Only productive rearrangements in the normalized downsampled data set went into calculating the repertoire metrics. Clonotypes larger than 5 templates in the normalized cohort were defined as pathologically expanded. The Inverse Simpson Index was used to measure repertoire diversity. The non-normalized data set was used for CMV-specificity analyses so that all clonotypes could be captured. This is the immuneACCESS table as TCRdb keeps it, with only in-frame sequences that have V and J called. A part of the clones is gone; compared with another copy, unresolved V genes explain less than half, and the rest is unexplained. V, J and clone size are taken as reported in that table, and D and trimming were inferred from the DNA itself. The sample table holds about 12,000 clones, of which 89% were seen once. Under 5% of the sample is taken by the ten largest.

With respect to this clone: There is no known antigen for this receptor. Within one base of it there is no much larger clone, and no base qualities were kept.

Blood samples for TCR beta sequencing were given by related transplant donors. Nuclei Lysis Solution was used to extract genomic DNA from fresh or cryopreserved unfractionated peripheral blood mononuclear cells. The sequence links TRBV6-6 to TRBJ1-5; 7 bases in between match TRBD1. This TCR came from a human donor who either received an allogeneic hematopoietic cell transplant for a myeloid malignancy or was a related donor (not recorded which). Some clones in this sample may be carry-over from other donors' samples. The sequenced sample was peripheral blood mononuclear cells. In nucleotides, the sequence is TGTGCCACCCGGACAGGACTAGGTCAGCCCCAGCATTTT. Its amino acids are CATRTGLGQPQHF.